The rows below give T cell receptor beta chains drawn from one sample of a study of CD8 T cells in Susac syndrome. TCRdb used MiXCR to reprocess the immunoSEQ multiplex PCR reads, holding one entry per CDR3 protein. The table shows roughly 200,000 distinct CDR3 sequences, with around 94% occurring only once. Sequenced: CD4+ T cells from PBMCs. The receptor set was obtained from a human donor with Susac syndrome. Each CDR3 is given without its conserved first and last residue.

cdr3_aa: ASSQGSGVVPNEKLF
j_call: TRBJ1-4
v_call: TRBV4-3

cdr3_aa: ASSLAATLAGNEQF
j_call: TRBJ2-1
v_call: TRBV7-8

cdr3_aa: SARDSGGGYLNTQY
j_call: TRBJ2-3
v_call: TRBV20-1

cdr3_aa: ASSLRGGDYNEQF
j_call: TRBJ2-1
v_call: TRBV7-9

cdr3_aa: SAGLPERGQETQY
j_call: TRBJ2-5
v_call: TRBV20-1

cdr3_aa: SARAPLTVQETQY
j_call: TRBJ2-5
v_call: TRBV20-1

cdr3_aa: ASRDIGRDTQY
j_call: TRBJ2-3
v_call: TRBV6-1

cdr3_aa: ASSIDTATYNEQF
j_call: TRBJ2-1
v_call: TRBV6-2/TRBV6-3

cdr3_aa: SVQGRVNTEAF
j_call: TRBJ1-1
v_call: TRBV29-1

cdr3_aa: ASRGQDYQPQH
j_call: TRBJ1-5
v_call: TRBV12-3/TRBV12-4

cdr3_aa: ASSNGLAGELF
j_call: TRBJ2-2
v_call: TRBV2

cdr3_aa: SARDGSGGYEQY
j_call: TRBJ2-7
v_call: TRBV20-1

cdr3_aa: SASDYSTDTQY
j_call: TRBJ2-3
v_call: TRBV20-1

cdr3_aa: ASSQDWDSFYNEQF
j_call: TRBJ2-1
v_call: TRBV3-1

cdr3_aa: ASSTGTEAF
j_call: TRBJ1-1
v_call: TRBV6-5

cdr3_aa: SVERDNTEQY
j_call: TRBJ2-7
v_call: TRBV29-1

cdr3_aa: ASNYGQTTSTDTQY
j_call: TRBJ2-3
v_call: TRBV11-2

cdr3_aa: ASSPGNNNEQF
j_call: TRBJ2-1
v_call: TRBV18

cdr3_aa: ASSQLGQGLDTQY
j_call: TRBJ2-3
v_call: TRBV3-1

cdr3_aa: ASRGRGAQGRYGYT
j_call: TRBJ1-2
v_call: TRBV28

cdr3_aa: SASPGGNTGELF
j_call: TRBJ2-2
v_call: TRBV20-1

cdr3_aa: ASSESGTGARETQY
j_call: TRBJ2-5
v_call: TRBV2

cdr3_aa: SVQGDYEQY
j_call: TRBJ2-7
v_call: TRBV29-1

cdr3_aa: ASSQGDRGLEAF
j_call: TRBJ1-1
v_call: TRBV3-1

cdr3_aa: ASSLADRSGGYT
j_call: TRBJ1-2
v_call: TRBV7-9

cdr3_aa: ASSYLTGALA
j_call: TRBJ1-2
v_call: TRBV6-5

cdr3_aa: SARTGGRFGSTDTQY
j_call: TRBJ2-3
v_call: TRBV20-1

cdr3_aa: ASSVDGAFVTDTQY
j_call: TRBJ2-3
v_call: TRBV9

cdr3_aa: ASSLILAAGTEAF
j_call: TRBJ1-1
v_call: TRBV11-2

cdr3_aa: ASNRGGRSYNEQF
j_call: TRBJ2-1
v_call: TRBV9

cdr3_aa: SARRGLARNEQF
j_call: TRBJ2-1
v_call: TRBV20-1

cdr3_aa: SASRREDTEAF
j_call: TRBJ1-1
v_call: TRBV29-1

cdr3_aa: ASSLGQLINYGYT
j_call: TRBJ1-2
v_call: TRBV7-8

cdr3_aa: ASSSVSGRTGELF
j_call: TRBJ2-2
v_call: TRBV5-1

cdr3_aa: ASSPDGAPEQY
j_call: TRBJ2-7
v_call: TRBV13

cdr3_aa: ASSPPGAGYGYT
j_call: TRBJ1-2
v_call: TRBV3-1

cdr3_aa: SAKRQGERQPQH
j_call: TRBJ1-5
v_call: TRBV20-1

cdr3_aa: ASSARKEGGDTDTQY
j_call: TRBJ2-3
v_call: TRBV9

cdr3_aa: ASSLSGGQPQH
j_call: TRBJ1-5
v_call: TRBV12-3/TRBV12-4

cdr3_aa: SARSGGDTEAF
j_call: TRBJ1-1
v_call: TRBV20-1

cdr3_aa: ASSPGTGGLRRTLH
j_call: TRBJ1-6
v_call: TRBV7-6

cdr3_aa: ASKGAGTYEQY
j_call: TRBJ2-7
v_call: TRBV25-1

cdr3_aa: ASSTTRAGGTYNEQF
j_call: TRBJ2-1
v_call: TRBV7-9

cdr3_aa: ASSPQGNSPLH
j_call: TRBJ1-6
v_call: TRBV7-6

cdr3_aa: ASSPWARGSHGYT
j_call: TRBJ1-2
v_call: TRBV27

cdr3_aa: ASSSERVFREKLF
j_call: TRBJ1-4
v_call: TRBV7-9

cdr3_aa: ASSPGGGRGGYT
j_call: TRBJ1-2
v_call: TRBV7-6

cdr3_aa: ASSYWADTQY
j_call: TRBJ2-3
v_call: TRBV6-2/TRBV6-3